This TCR beta chain stems from a study of CD8 T cells in Susac syndrome. Random hexamers were used to reverse transcribe an amount of roughly 0.5 to 1 ug RNA. Amplification of the TCR beta CDR3 was carried out by immunoSEQ multiplex PCR, which spanned a total of 54 Vbeta and 13 Jbeta segments. Via MiXCR, TCRdb re-called the immunoSEQ multiplex PCR reads, giving one row per CDR3 protein. The sample lists 150,000 to 200,000 distinct CDR3 sequences; 85% to 95% were seen once. The patients with Susac syndrome satisfied recently defined diagnostic criteria for either definite or probable disease. TEMRA cells were FACS-enriched, and CD8+ and CD4+ T cells were isolated negatively. The germline V and J ends were trimmed by 5 bases and 0 bases, with 13 bases remaining between them. Germline CDR1 and CDR2: SGHNT and YYREEE (reference sequence). The CDR3 has 15 residues.

The sequenced material came from CD4+ T cells from PBMCs. The receptor was derived from a human donor with Susac syndrome. V is TRBV5-4 and J is TRBJ2-3; a possible D gene is TRBD2 (6 bases). The CDR3 loop reads CASSSSRGSTDTQYF. In DNA, the CDR3 is TGTGCCAGCAGTTCGAGCCGGGGGAGCACAGATACGCAGTATTTT.